This paragraph reports one TCR beta chain. This sample was included in a study of blood T cell repertoires in COVID-19. Background on the study: COVID-19 samples collected from the United States, Italy and Spain covered acute and convalescent phases.

Per the study methods: Amplification of reference gene primers was used by the study to estimate nucleated cell counts. Sequencing was performed with immunoSEQ multiplex PCR; in TCRdb, only in-frame clones are kept and a portion is missing. V and J calls and clone size are copied from that table; D and trimming were computed from the DNA. The sample contains 110,000 to 150,000 clones, about nine tenths of which appear only once. Residents of under 25 US areas, aged about 18 to 95 years, made up the participants. This CDR3 contains 13 residues. V shed 5 bases and J 4 bases; nucleotides not matched to a gene: 2. Germline loops: CDR1 GTSNPN, CDR2 SVGIG (reference sequence).

The chain uses TRBV30 and TRBJ2-1; 10 bases fit TRBD2. This sequence was found in a man between 45 and 60 years old who had recovered from COVID-19. The sample consisted of PBMCs or T cells enriched from blood (not recorded which). The CDR3 reads CAWASGGYNEQFF. Here the CDR3 DNA reads TGTGCCTGGGCTAGCGGGGGATACAATGAGCAGTTCTTC.